This T cell receptor beta chain was captured by sequencing in a study of blood T cell repertoires in COVID-19. Authors' methods: For nucleated cells, counts were estimated from reference gene primer amplification. The protocol was immunoSEQ multiplex PCR, while the TCRdb copy is restricted to in-frame clones and leaves out a portion. The DNA gave D and trimming, while V, J and clone size come from that table. Of around 280,000 clones in the sample, roughly 89% were seen once. This sequence originates from a woman under 30 with acute COVID-19. Sequences were obtained from PBMCs or T cells enriched from blood (not recorded which).

This chain's CDR3 is CASSPSILGVAGNEQFF. The DNA of the CDR3 is TGTGCCAGCAGCCCATCAATTCTAGGAGTGGCTGGCAATGAGCAGTTCTTC. The chain carries TRBV4-2 and TRBJ2-1; D unresolved. The length of the CDR3 is 17 residues. V was shortened by 4 bases and J by 6 bases, with 22 bases between the two germline ends. Germline assignment: CDR1 LGHNA and CDR2 YNFKEQ.